One sample yielded the 25 T cell receptor beta chains listed below, sequenced in a study of CD8 T cells in ankylosing spondylitis. Overall study findings and caveats: Within ankylosing spondylitis blood, a TCR beta motif made up of seven or eight highly homologous variants appeared to be characteristic.

No cognate antigen is known for these TCRs. TCRdb ran MiXCR on the 5' RACE reads and lists one entry per CDR3 protein. The data show tens of thousands of distinct CDR3 sequences, just under 9% seen once. Source material: blood, either unsorted or a sorted T cell fraction (not recorded which). The receptors originated from a male donor with ankylosing spondylitis.

This clonotype was counted at least ten times. The genes are TRBV24-1 and TRBJ2-1, with D uncertain. The CDR3 sequence is 13 residues long. Trimming shortened V by 0 bases and J by 5 bases, and 4 bases separated the two germline ends. CDR1 and CDR2 from the germline V gene are KGHDR and SFDVKD. CDR3 DNA: TGTGCCACCAGTGATTTGACCGACAATGAGCAGTTCTTC. Residues: CATSDLTDNEQFF.

This clonotype has more than one count but fewer than ten. This chain links TRBV3-1 with TRBJ2-5; D is perhaps TRBD2 (6 bases). Germline lookup yields CDR1 LGHDT and CDR2 YNNKEL (reference sequence). The CDR3 contains 14 residues. V lost 6 bases to trimming and J lost 1 base, with 12 bases between them. The DNA for the CDR3 is TGTGCCAGCAGGAAAAAGCGGGCCCAAGAGACCCAGTACTTC. Translated, it gives CASRKKRAQETQYF.

There are many counts of this clonotype. The chain uses TRBV7-8 and TRBJ2-7, with no clear D. Germline V gene data show CDR1 as SGHVS and CDR2 as FQNEAQ. V dropped 4 bases and J dropped 2 bases, with 9 bases sitting between them. This CDR3 region has 13 residues. DNA of the CDR3: TGTGCCAGCAGCTCCGGACGGACCTACGAGCAGTACGTC. Its translation: CASSSGRTYEQYV.

The chain couples TRBV15 to TRBJ1-4; tentative D call: TRBD1 (5 bases). The CDR3 extends over 14 amino acids. Germline V gives CDR1 LNHNV, CDR2 YYDKDF (reference sequence). V shed 3 bases and J shed 8 bases, with 13 bases lying between them. CDR3 sequence: CATSSRGPFEKLFF. In DNA, the CDR3 is TGTGCCACCAGCAGTAGGGGCCCCTTCGAAAAACTGTTTTTT.

This clonotype turned up a few times. The chain uses TRBV7-9 and TRBJ1-2; 7 bases line up with TRBD1. Germline CDR1 SEHNR, CDR2 FQNEAQ (reference sequence). The CDR3 totals 14 residues. With 3 bases clipped from V and 5 bases from J, the junction kept 6 bases outside the gene matches. The CDR3 sequence is CASSFTGTAYGYTF. The CDR3 nucleotides read TGTGCCAGCAGCTTCACCGGGACAGCTTATGGCTACACCTTC.

The table lists this clonotype with a few counts. The V call is TRBV4-1, the J call TRBJ2-7; D is unresolved. From germline, CDR1 is MGHRA and CDR2 YSYEKL. The V end lost 1 base, the J end lost 0 bases, and 13 bases lay between the germline ends. CDR3 length: 16 amino acids. CDR3 DNA sequence: TGCGCCAGCAGCCAAGGGCCACACGAGAGCTCCTACGAGCAGTACGTC. Its protein product is CASSQGPHESSYEQYV.

The chain carries TRBV28 and TRBJ2-7; 7 bases agree with TRBD2. Trimming removed 5 bases from V and 7 bases from J; junction bases left unmatched: 14. The CDR3 totals 15 residues. CDR1 MDHEN and CDR2 SYDVKM come from the germline V gene. The CDR3 region is CASSPPLGRREEQYV. The DNA of the CDR3 is TGTGCCAGCAGTCCCCCCCTCGGGAGGCGCGAGGAGCAGTACGTC.

The chain employs TRBV11-1 and TRBJ2-5; the match to TRBD2 covers 13 bases. CDR1 is SGHAT and CDR2 is FQDESV in the germline V gene (reference sequence). The CDR3 sequence is 19 residues long. J lost 4 bases, V lost 4 bases, and 15 bases had no gene match. As DNA, the CDR3 is TGTGCCAGCAGCTCATGGACTAGCGGGAGAAGGATTACAGGAGAGACCCAGTACTTC. Its protein is CASSSWTSGRRITGETQYF.

This clonotype appeared many times. The chain recombines TRBV6-1 with TRBJ1-5; 8 nucleotides align to TRBD1. V shed 3 bases, J shed 3 bases, and the junction held 4 bases outside the gene matches. Germline assignment: CDR1 MNHNS and CDR2 SASEGT. The CDR3 extends over 15 amino acids. For the CDR3, the DNA is TGTGCCAGCAGTGAGTTCAGGGGGCACAATCAGCCCCAGCATTTT. This codes for CASSEFRGHNQPQHF.

This clonotype was counted at least ten times. This sequence joins TRBV5-5 and TRBJ2-7, with D perhaps matching TRBD1 (6 bases). V lost 1 base to trimming and J lost 3 bases, with 8 bases between them. Looked up from germline, CDR1 is SGHKS and CDR2 is YYEKEE (reference sequence). The CDR3 length is 13 residues. CDR3 residues: CASSLTGIYEQYF. CDR3 coding DNA: TGTGCCAGCAGCTTGACAGGGATCTACGAGCAGTACTTC.

The table lists this clonotype with many counts. This chain links TRBV7-9 with TRBJ2-7; D call uncertain. Germline V lookup: CDR1 SEHNR, CDR2 FQNEAQ (reference sequence). The CDR3 is 12 amino acids. V was cut by 4 bases and J by 6 bases, with 10 bases left in between. The CDR3 sequence: CASSSLMSEQYF. The CDR3 nucleotides read TGTGCCAGCAGCTCCCTGATGTCCGAGCAGTACTTC. Variable domain in full (rest from reference TRBV7-9 and TRBJ2-7): DTGVSQNPRHKITKRGQNVTFRCDPISEHNRLYWYRQTLGQGPEFLTYFQNEAQLEKSRLLSDRFSAERPKGSFSTLEIQRTEQGDSAMYLCASSSLMSEQYFGPGTRLTVT.

In its sample, this clonotype was seen many times. The chain carries TRBV12-3 or TRBV12-4 and TRBJ2-1; no definite D call. Trimming pared 2 bases from V and 5 bases from J, leaving 10 bases between. CDR3 length: 14 amino acids. CDR3 residues: CASSLSSGHNEQFF. The CDR3 nucleotides are TGTGCCAGCAGTTTAAGTTCTGGACACAATGAGCAGTTCTTC.

The chain links TRBV30 to TRBJ2-7; D uncertain. Germline values: CDR1 GTSNPN, CDR2 SVGIG (reference sequence). The CDR3 totals 13 residues. Trimming cost V 3 bases and J 3 bases, with 12 bases left between them. CDR3 coding DNA: TGTGCCTGGAGCCTTGGACCCTACTACGAGCAGTACGTC. This encodes CAWSLGPYYEQYV.

This clonotype was detected only a few times. The chain has TRBV10-2 and TRBJ2-1, with 10 nucleotides matching TRBD2. Germline values: CDR1 WSHSY, CDR2 SAAADI. V gave up 10 bases and J gave up 5 bases; unmatched junction bases: 5. CDR3 length: 13 residues. The chain's CDR3 is CATLAGDNNEQFF. The DNA for the CDR3 is TGCGCCACCCTAGCGGGAGACAACAATGAGCAGTTCTTC.

This clonotype has a count of ten or more. The chain couples TRBV3-1 to TRBJ2-3; the match to TRBD2 covers 7 bases. The CDR3 spans 14 residues. The V gene's germline CDR1 is LGHDT and CDR2 YNNKEL (reference sequence). Germline trimming cut 4 bases from V and 4 bases from J; bases unmatched to any gene: 5. The DNA of the CDR3 is TGTGCCAGCAGCCTAGATAGCGGGCCAGATACGCAGTATTTT. This encodes CASSLDSGPDTQYF.

This clonotype was found many times. This rearrangement joins TRBV27 to TRBJ2-1, with D perhaps being TRBD1 or TRBD2 (5 bases each). V was shortened by 6 bases and J by 2 bases, with 11 bases between the two germline ends. The V gene's germline CDR1 is MNHEY and CDR2 SMNVEV (reference sequence). The CDR3 runs to 14 residues. Written as DNA, the CDR3 is TGTGCCAGCAGCCGGGACCCCGCCTACAATGAGCAGTTCTTC. Protein product: CASSRDPAYNEQFF.

The V gene is TRBV6-1, the J gene TRBJ1-2; 11 positions match TRBD1. V was clipped by 6 bases and J by 0 bases; unmatched bases: 3. CDR3 length: 15 amino acids. Germline V gene lookup returns CDR1 MNHNS and CDR2 SASEGT. Here the CDR3 reads CASRDRGLPNYGYTF. The CDR3 DNA sequence: TGTGCCAGCAGGGACAGGGGGCTGCCTAACTATGGCTACACCTTC.

There are many counts of this clonotype. The rearrangement links TRBV10-3 to TRBJ2-2; 7 nucleotides align to TRBD2. The CDR3 length is 14 residues. Germline V CDR1 and CDR2: ENHRY, SYGVKD. J gave up 4 bases and V 11 bases, and 10 bases lay outside the gene matches. The CDR3, as DNA: TGTGCCGCCTCGGCGGGAGAAGGCACCGGGGAGCTGTTTTTT. Amino acid sequence: CAASAGEGTGELFF.

Only a few counts were recorded for this clonotype. The chain links TRBV12-3 or TRBV12-4 to TRBJ2-5; 8 bases match TRBD2. V was pared by 5 bases and J by 2 bases, with 10 bases of the junction left unmatched. The CDR3 consists of 16 residues. CDR3 residues: CASSQGWTSSQETQYF. The CDR3 DNA is TGTGCCAGCAGTCAAGGATGGACTAGCTCACAAGAGACCCAGTACTTC.

This clonotype was counted only a few times. The CDR3 sequence: CASSPGTGILAGLGEQFF. CDR3 nucleotide sequence: TGTGCCAGCAGCCCCGGGACAGGGATCTTAGCGGGCCTCGGTGAGCAGTTCTTC. The chain joins TRBV13 to TRBJ2-1; the match to TRBD1 covers 9 bases. The CDR3 has 18 residues. In germline, CDR1 is PRHDT, CDR2 FYEKMQ (reference sequence). The V gene end was trimmed by 5 bases and the J gene end by 9 bases; junction bases not matched to a gene: 20.

The rearrangement joins TRBV12-3 or TRBV12-4 to TRBJ2-1, with TRBD2 matching 13 bases. V lost 4 bases to trimming and J lost 5 bases; unmatched junction nucleotides: 14. The CDR3 covers 19 residues. Here the CDR3 reads CASSWGQPRTSGSNNEQFF. The CDR3 bases are TGTGCCAGCAGTTGGGGACAGCCTAGGACTAGCGGGAGCAACAATGAGCAGTTCTTC.

This clonotype was counted ten times or more. This chain links TRBV7-2 with TRBJ2-1, with TRBD2 as a possible D gene (6 bases). Germline CDR1 reads SGHTA; CDR2 reads FQGNSA. This CDR3 has 18 amino acids. V lost 0 bases, J lost 5 bases, and 20 bases lay in between. The CDR3 is CASSLAPTTSLKDNEQFF. CDR3 bases: TGTGCCAGCAGCTTAGCCCCAACAACTAGCCTTAAAGACAATGAGCAGTTCTTC.

The table lists this clonotype with many counts. The rearrangement links TRBV12-3 or TRBV12-4 to TRBJ1-4, with D perhaps matching TRBD1 (5 bases). The CDR3 sequence is 16 residues long. V was pared by 5 bases and J by 0 bases, with 13 bases between. The CDR3 loop is CASSPTDSPTNEKLFF. For the CDR3, the DNA is TGTGCCAGCAGTCCCACAGACAGCCCAACTAATGAAAAACTGTTTTTT.

There are a few counts of this clonotype. This chain joins TRBV10-3 and TRBJ1-5, with D possibly matching TRBD1 (5 bases). The V end was cut by 0 bases, the J end by 2 bases, with 14 bases between. Germline V gives CDR1 ENHRY, CDR2 SYGVKD. The CDR3 length is 17 residues. In DNA, the CDR3 is TGTGCCATCAGTGAGTCATTGCTGGGGGGGGGCAATCAGCCCCAGCATTTT. Translation: CAISESLLGGGNQPQHF.

This clonotype has only a few counts. The V gene is TRBV13, the J gene TRBJ1-1, with 8 bases fitting TRBD1. This CDR3 is 13 amino acids long. Losses at the gene ends were 5 bases for V and 4 bases for J; bases not matched to a gene: 3. The germline V gene has CDR1 PRHDT and CDR2 FYEKMQ (reference sequence). The CDR3 spells CASSDRGVTEAFF. DNA for the CDR3: TGTGCCAGCAGCGACAGGGGTGTCACTGAAGCTTTCTTT.